This T cell receptor (beta chain) stems from a study of monozygotic twins with inflammatory bowel disease. Incorporation of UMIs carrying a 6-nucleotide sample barcode was performed by template switching. TCRdb reprocessed the 5' RACE reads and keeps a single row for each CDR3 protein, giving no DNA. This sample's table has 45,000 or so distinct CDR3 sequences. The CDR3 has 15 residues. CDR1 is SGHRS, CDR2 YFSETQ, per germline. The V call is TRBV5-1, the J call TRBJ1-3; TCRdb names TRBD1, which stays unverified in the absence of DNA. The sequence was collected from a human donor with ulcerative colitis or Crohn's disease, or a healthy co-twin of an affected twin (not recorded which). Sequenced material: blood. The CDR3 spells CASSVGGGTGNTIYF.